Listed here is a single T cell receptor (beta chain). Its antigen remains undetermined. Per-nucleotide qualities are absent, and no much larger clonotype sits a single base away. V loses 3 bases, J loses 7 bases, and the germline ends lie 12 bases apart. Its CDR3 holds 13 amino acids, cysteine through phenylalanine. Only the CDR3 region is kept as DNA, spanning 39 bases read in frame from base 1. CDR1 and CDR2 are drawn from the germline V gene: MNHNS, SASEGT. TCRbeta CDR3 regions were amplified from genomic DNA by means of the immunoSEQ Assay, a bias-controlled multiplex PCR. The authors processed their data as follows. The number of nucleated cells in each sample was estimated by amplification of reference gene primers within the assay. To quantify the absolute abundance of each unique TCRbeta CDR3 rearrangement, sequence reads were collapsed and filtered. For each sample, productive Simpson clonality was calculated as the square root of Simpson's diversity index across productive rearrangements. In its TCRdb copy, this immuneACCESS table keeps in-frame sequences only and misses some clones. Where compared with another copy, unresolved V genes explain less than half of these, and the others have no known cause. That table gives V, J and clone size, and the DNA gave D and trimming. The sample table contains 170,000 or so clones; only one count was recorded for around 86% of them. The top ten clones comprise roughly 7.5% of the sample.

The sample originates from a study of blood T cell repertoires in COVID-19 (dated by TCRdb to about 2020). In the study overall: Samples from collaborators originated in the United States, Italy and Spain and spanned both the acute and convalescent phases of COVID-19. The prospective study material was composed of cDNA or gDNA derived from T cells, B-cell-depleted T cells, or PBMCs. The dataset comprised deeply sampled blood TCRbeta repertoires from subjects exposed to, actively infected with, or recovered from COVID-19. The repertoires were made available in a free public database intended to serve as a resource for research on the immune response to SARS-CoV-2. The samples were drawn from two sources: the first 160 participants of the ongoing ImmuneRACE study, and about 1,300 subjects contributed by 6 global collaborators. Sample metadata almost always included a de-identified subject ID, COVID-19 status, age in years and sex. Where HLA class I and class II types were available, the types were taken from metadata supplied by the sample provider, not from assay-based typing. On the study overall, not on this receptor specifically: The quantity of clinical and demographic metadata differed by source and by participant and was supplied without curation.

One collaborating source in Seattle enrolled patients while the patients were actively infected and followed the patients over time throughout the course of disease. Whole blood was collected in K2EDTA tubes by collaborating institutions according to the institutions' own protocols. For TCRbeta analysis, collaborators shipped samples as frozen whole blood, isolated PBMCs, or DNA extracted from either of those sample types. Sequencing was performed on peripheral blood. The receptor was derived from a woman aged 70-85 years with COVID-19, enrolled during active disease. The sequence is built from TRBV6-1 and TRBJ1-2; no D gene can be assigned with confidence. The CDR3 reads CASSESRVGGYTF. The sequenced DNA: TGTGCCAGCAGTGAGTCTAGAGTAGGTGGCTACACCTTC.